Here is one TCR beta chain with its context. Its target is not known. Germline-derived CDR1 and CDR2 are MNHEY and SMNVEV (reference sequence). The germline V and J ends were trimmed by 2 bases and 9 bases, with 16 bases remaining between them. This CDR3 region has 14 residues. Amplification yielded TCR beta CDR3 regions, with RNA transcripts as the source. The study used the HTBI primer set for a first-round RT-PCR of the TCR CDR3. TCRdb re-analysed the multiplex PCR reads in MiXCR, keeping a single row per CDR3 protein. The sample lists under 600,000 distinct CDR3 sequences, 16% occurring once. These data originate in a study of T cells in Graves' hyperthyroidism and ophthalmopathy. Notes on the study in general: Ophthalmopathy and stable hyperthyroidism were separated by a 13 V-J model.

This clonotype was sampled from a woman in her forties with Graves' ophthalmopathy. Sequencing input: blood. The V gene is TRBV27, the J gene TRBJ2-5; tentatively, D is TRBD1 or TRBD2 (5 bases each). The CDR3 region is CASSLGSGTEAQYF. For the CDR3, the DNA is TGTGCCAGCAGTTTAGGGTCTGGGACGGAGGCCCAGTACTTC.